The 5 T cell receptor beta chains given below trace back to one sample, sequenced in a study of T-cell reconstitution after alpha-beta-depleted transplantation in children. Unique molecular identifiers were used in preparing the TCRbeta library. TCRdb re-derived calls from the PCR reads in MiXCR, one entry per CDR3 protein. The sample has fewer than 120,000 distinct CDR3 sequences, about 9.3% seen once. The sample consisted of PBMCs from the stem cell graft donor, taken from the stem cell graft. The receptors originated from a human donor who donated a stem cell graft to a child with acute lymphoblastic leukemia.

Ten or more counts support this clonotype. This chain links TRBV9 with TRBJ1-1; D is perhaps TRBD1 (6 bases). Germline values: CDR1 SGDLS, CDR2 YYNGEE. CDR3 length equals 16 residues. Between the trimmed V and J ends, which lost 4 bases and 4 bases, there was a span of 20 bases. This chain's CDR3 is CASSPLTGTRITEAFF. The CDR3 coding sequence is TGTGCCAGCAGCCCCCTTACCGGGACACGTATCACTGAAGCTTTCTTT. Full variable domain (remainder filled in from reference TRBV9 and TRBJ1-1): DSGVTQTPKHLITATGQRVTLRCSPRSGDLSVYWYQQSLDQGLQFLIQYYNGEERAKGNILERFSAQQFPDLHSELNLSSLELGDSALYFCASSPLTGTRITEAFFGQGTRLTVV.

This clonotype was recorded at least ten times. The chain carries TRBV7-9 and TRBJ1-1; D remains unclear. This CDR3 comprises 13 residues. The V gene's germline CDR1 is SEHNR and CDR2 FQNEAQ (reference sequence). V was clipped by 3 bases and J by 5 bases, with 10 bases between them. CDR3 nucleotides: TGTGCCAGCAGCTTGAACGTGGGGACTGAAGCTTTCTTT. This encodes CASSLNVGTEAFF.

This clonotype showed up many times. This chain links TRBV12-3 or TRBV12-4 with TRBJ2-5, with unresolved D. This CDR3 contains 15 residues. V shed 3 bases and J shed 3 bases, with 14 bases lying between them. The chain's CDR3 is CASSFIVGFKETQYF. CDR3 sequence (DNA): TGTGCCAGCAGTTTTATCGTGGGCTTCAAAGAGACCCAGTACTTC.

The chain links TRBV20-1 to TRBJ1-4; D possibly corresponds to TRBD1 (5 bases). The V end lost 6 bases, the J end lost 7 bases, and 15 bases lay between the germline ends. CDR3 size: 13 residues. From germline, CDR1 is DFQATT and CDR2 SNEGSKA (reference sequence). The CDR3: CSALWSGGEKLFF. The CDR3 DNA reads TGCAGTGCCTTGTGGAGTGGGGGTGAAAAACTGTTTTTT.

A remark on this clonotype: This could be a read error, since a much larger clone is one nucleotide away. The CDR3 DNA is TGTGCCAGCTCCCACTGGGGAAACACCGGGGAGCTGTTTTTT. Amino acid sequence: CASSHWGNTGELFF. The chain has TRBV12-3 or TRBV12-4 and TRBJ2-2; D not resolved. The V gene lost 8 bases and the J gene lost 2 bases, with 12 bases spanning the gap. The CDR3 runs 14 residues.